This T cell receptor beta chain was sequenced in a study of blood T cell repertoires in COVID-19. Study-level background: Donors in the United States, Italy and Spain gave samples during acute or convalescent COVID-19. PBMCs, B-cell-depleted T cells, or T cells were the source of the cDNA or gDNA that made up the material.

V gave up 0 bases and J gave up 4 bases, with 6 bases separating them. CDR1 and CDR2 from the germline V gene are SGHDN and FVKESK. The CDR3 contains 13 residues. Some clones are missing from TCRdb's copy, which holds only in-frame ones; the method was immunoSEQ multiplex PCR. The sample includes hundreds of thousands of clones, 85% to 90% of them seen just once. Ages ranged from roughly 18 to 100 years, with residence in more than 20 US areas. The receptor's source is a woman aged 45-65 years in a cohort exposed to, infected with or recovered from COVID-19 (not recorded which). The source material was PBMCs or T cells enriched from blood (not recorded which). This rearrangement joins TRBV14 to TRBJ1-2; weak D call: TRBD1 (5 bases). The CDR3 here is CASSQDRVYGYTF. The DNA for the CDR3 is TGTGCCAGCAGCCAAGACAGGGTCTATGGCTACACCTTC.